What follows are 15 T cell receptor beta chains derived from one specimen sequenced in a study of cytomegalovirus exposure and HLA in healthy donors. In the PCR, 60 Vbeta and 13 Jbeta primers were used. Sequencing was performed with immunoSEQ multiplex PCR; in TCRdb, only in-frame clones are kept and a portion is missing. The table records around 120,000 clones, 80% to 90% of them present only once. The sequenced sample was PBMCs. These receptors were collected from a woman aged 40 to 49 in good health and CMV-seropositive.

This sequence joins TRBV5-1 and TRBJ1-1; no clear D gene. The CDR3 contains 13 residues. Germline V CDR1 and CDR2: SGHRS, YFSETQ. V was clipped by 6 bases and J by 5 bases, with 14 bases between them. The CDR3 DNA is TGCGCCAGCACGGGAAAGGCGAGAACTGAAGCTTTCTTT. It codes for CASTGKARTEAFF.

The chain joins TRBV29-1 to TRBJ2-3; 9 bases map to TRBD1. Germline trimming cut 3 bases from V and 2 bases from J; bases unmatched to any gene: 3. The germline CDR1 and CDR2 sequences are SQVTM and ANQGSEA. The CDR3 has 14 amino acids. Written as DNA, the CDR3 is TGCAGCGTTGAGGGACAGGGATACACAGATACGCAGTATTTT. Protein sequence: CSVEGQGYTDTQYF.

This clone was seen only a few times. The genes are TRBV25-1 and TRBJ2-7; D is ambiguous. Per germline, CDR1 MGHDK and CDR2 SYGVNS. V was pared by 5 bases and J by 2 bases, with 10 bases between. The CDR3 extends over 13 amino acids. The CDR3 sequence is CASSNVVTYEQYF. The CDR3 coding sequence is TGTGCCAGCAGTAATGTAGTTACCTACGAGCAGTACTTC.

The J gene is TRBJ2-2, the V gene TRBV9; 8 nucleotides line up with TRBD2. V shed 0 bases and J 9 bases; nucleotides not matched to a gene: 10. The CDR3 is 16 residues long. Germline CDR1 SGDLS, CDR2 YYNGEE. The CDR3 region has the DNA TGTGCCAGCAGCGTAGTGAGTAGCGGGACCTCTAGGGAGCTGTTTTTT. Translating gives CASSVVSSGTSRELFF. Based on the CDR3 plus reference TRBV9 and TRBJ2-2, the full variable domain is DSGVTQTPKHLITATGQRVTLRCSPRSGDLSVYWYQQSLDQGLQFLIQYYNGEERAKGNILERFSAQQFPDLHSELNLSSLELGDSALYFCASSVVSSGTSRELFFGEGSRLTVL.

The chain joins TRBV7-9 to TRBJ2-3, with D possibly being TRBD2 (5 bases). The length of the CDR3 is 13 residues. CDR1 is SEHNR, CDR2 FQNEAQ, per germline (reference sequence). The CDR3 nucleotides read TGTGCTTATGACGTGGGAGGCACAGATACGCAGTATTTT. It encodes CAYDVGGTDTQYF.

The gene calls are TRBV9 and TRBJ2-5; TRBD2 might be the D (5 bases). Germline lookup yields CDR1 SGDLS and CDR2 YYNGEE. V gave up 4 bases and J gave up 5 bases, with 30 bases separating them. This CDR3 is built from 19 residues. The CDR3 region has the DNA TGTGCCAGCAGCAGCGGAGGTGGGCTTGAGGGTCGCCGGTGGGAGACCCAGTACTTC. It translates to CASSSGGGLEGRRWETQYF.

The rearrangement joins TRBV19 to TRBJ1-1; D is unresolved. The germline CDR1 and CDR2 sequences are LNHDA and SQIVND (reference sequence). This CDR3 region has 12 residues. V lost 6 bases and J lost 1, with 6 bases in between. CDR3 sequence reads: CASSPWNTEAFF. The CDR3, as DNA: TGTGCCAGTAGCCCCTGGAACACTGAAGCTTTCTTT.

The rearrangement links TRBV7-9 to TRBJ1-1; a weak D match, TRBD1 (6 bases). CDR1 is SEHNR, CDR2 FQNEAQ, per germline (reference sequence). Deletions cut 6 bases from V and 0 bases from J, with 11 bases between. The CDR3 totals 14 residues. CDR3 sequence: CASRGGQMNTEAFF. The CDR3 nucleotides are TGTGCCAGCAGGGGCGGACAGATGAACACTGAAGCTTTCTTT.

This clone was seen a handful of times. The rearrangement joins TRBV5-1 to TRBJ2-5; 9 bases map to TRBD2. CDR3 length: 15 amino acids. Germline V gives CDR1 SGHRS, CDR2 YFSETQ. V was pared by 3 bases and J by 2 bases, with 5 bases of the junction left unmatched. CDR3 coding DNA: TGCGCCAGCAGCTCGAACGCGGGGGGGCAAGAGACCCAGTACTTC. This sequence encodes CASSSNAGGQETQYF. Combining the CDR3 with reference TRBV5-1 and TRBJ2-5 gives the whole variable domain KAGVTQTPRYLIKTRGQQVTLSCSPISGHRSVSWYQQTPGQGLQFLFEYFSETQRNKGNFPGRFSGRQFSNSRSEMNVSTLELGDSALYLCASSSNAGGQETQYFGPGTRLLVL.

The V gene is TRBV27, the J gene TRBJ2-7, with TRBD1 as a possible D gene (6 bases). Trimming shortened V by 3 bases and J by 6 bases, and 15 bases separated the two germline ends. The length of the CDR3 is 14 residues. Germline CDR1 reads MNHEY; CDR2 reads SMNVEV (reference sequence). CDR3 region: CASSFGRGQSEQYF. CDR3 bases: TGTGCCAGCAGTTTTGGCCGTGGACAGTCCGAGCAGTACTTC.

This chain's CDR3 is CASSGMTGVGTEAFF. The CDR3 nucleotides read TGCGCCAGCAGCGGAATGACAGGGGTCGGCACTGAAGCTTTCTTT. The rearrangement joins TRBV5-1 to TRBJ1-1; 8 nucleotides match TRBD1. The CDR3 is 15 amino acids. After removal of 4 bases from V and 4 bases from J, the junction contained 9 bases not matched to a gene. Germline V gene data show CDR1 as SGHRS and CDR2 as YFSETQ.

The chain uses TRBV25-1 and TRBJ1-4, with D tentatively TRBD1 (5 bases). The CDR3 spans 16 residues. CDR1 and CDR2 from the germline V gene are MGHDK and SYGVNS. Trimming left V 4 bases short and J 7 bases short, with 19 bases between. CDR3 DNA: TGTGCCAGCAGTGCACATGGGGGGTATCTCGGTGAAAAACTGTTTTTT. Translating it yields CASSAHGGYLGEKLFF.

This chain joins TRBV28 and TRBJ2-7; D is perhaps TRBD2 (5 bases). The V and J ends lost 7 bases and 2 bases respectively, with 15 bases between them. Germline values: CDR1 MDHEN, CDR2 SYDVKM. This CDR3 region has 14 residues. The CDR3 nucleotides read TGTGCCAGCACTTTTAGGAGCGGAACCTACGAGCAGTACTTC. It translates to CASTFRSGTYEQYF. Full variable domain (rest looked up from reference TRBV28 and TRBJ2-7): DVKVTQSSRYLVKRTGEKVFLECVQDMDHENMFWYRQDPGLGLRLIYFSYDVKMKEKGDIPEGYSVSREKKERFSLILESASTNQTSMYLCASTFRSGTYEQYFGPGTRLTVT.

The chain uses TRBV6-6 and TRBJ2-7, with D tentatively TRBD2 (6 bases). CDR1 and CDR2 from the germline V gene are MNHNY and SVGAGI (reference sequence). The CDR3 length is 14 residues. Trimming pared 2 bases from V and 4 bases from J, leaving 12 bases between. The CDR3 bases are TGTGCCAGCAGTTACGGGGGGAATAGTTACGAGCAGTACTTC. This translates into CASSYGGNSYEQYF.

This clone was recorded only once. This chain uses TRBV2 with TRBJ2-1; TRBD2 matches at 10 bases. The CDR3 is 16 residues long. Germline V gene lookup returns CDR1 SNHLY and CDR2 FYNNEI. V dropped 0 bases and J dropped 5; count of bases not matched to a gene: 4. CDR3 sequence (DNA): TGTGCCAGCAGTGAAGCGGGACTAGCGTTTAACAATGAGCAGTTCTTC. This translates into CASSEAGLAFNNEQFF. Complete variable domain (other parts from reference TRBV2 and TRBJ2-1): EPEVTQTPSHQVTQMGQEVILRCVPISNHLYFYWYRQILGQKVEFLVSFYNNEISEKSEIFDDQFSVERPDGSNFTLKIRSTKLEDSAMYFCASSEAGLAFNNEQFFGPGTRLTVL.